This paragraph covers one T cell receptor beta chain sequence. Its antigen remains unknown. The CDR3 is made up of 15 amino acids. These data belong to a study of cytomegalovirus exposure and HLA in healthy donors. Study outcomes and limitations: For most TCR beta V segments, an earlier analysis put the productive rate at about 90% or about 30% of the time. Later analysis suggested most CMV-associated TCR beta chains were HLA-restricted.

Despite likely unrecorded immune exposures, the donors were nominally healthy at the time of sampling. Vbeta (60) and Jbeta (13) primers were used in the PCR. Assay: immunoSEQ multiplex PCR; the TCRdb copy retains only in-frame clones and omits some. The sample gives more than 85,000 clones, under 85% of which show up once; under 9.5% is in the top ten. The sequence derives from a man aged 40-49 years in good health and CMV-seronegative. This sequence joins TRBV21-1 and TRBJ2-3; the table's TRBD2 call for D was not verified on the DNA. TRBV21-1 is a pseudogene locus. The sample was PBMCs. CDR3 nucleotide sequence: TGTGCCAGCATAGTACCGGGACTAGCAACGGATACGCAGTATTTT. This gives the protein CASIVPGLATDTQYF.